One sample yielded the 12 T cell receptor beta chains listed below, sequenced in a study of blood T cell repertoires in COVID-19. The assay was immunoSEQ multiplex PCR, and TCRdb's table has in-frame clones only and misses some. The sample yields some 220,000 clones, around four fifths seen once. The specimen was peripheral blood. Receptors were obtained from a woman between 55 and 75 years old with active or convalescent COVID-19.

The V and J genes are TRBV3-1 (or the pseudogene TRBV3-2) and TRBJ1-1; 8 bases fit TRBD1. The V and J ends lost 4 bases and 0 bases, in that order; junction bases with no gene match: 4. The CDR3 is 15 amino acids. Germline V gene sequence: CDR1 LGHDT, CDR2 YNNKEL (reference sequence). The CDR3 here is CASSPDRGLNTEAFF. In DNA, the CDR3 is TGTGCCAGCAGCCCCGACAGGGGTTTGAACACTGAAGCTTTCTTT.

V gene TRBV6-4 combines with J gene TRBJ2-1; TRBD2 is a possible D gene (6 bases). There are 15 residues in the CDR3. V dropped 6 bases and J dropped 3 bases, with 15 bases sitting between them. Germline loops: CDR1 MRHNA, CDR2 SNTAGT. The chain's CDR3 is CASSSQRASYNEQFF. CDR3 coding DNA: TGTGCCAGCAGCAGCCAGCGGGCCAGCTACAATGAGCAGTTCTTC.

The chain employs TRBV7-9 and TRBJ2-3, with a possible D match to TRBD2 (6 bases). Between the trimmed V and J ends, which lost 0 bases and 4 bases, there was a span of 14 bases. Germline V CDR1 and CDR2: SEHNR, FQNEAQ (reference sequence). CDR3 length: 16 amino acids. CDR3 nucleotide sequence: TGTGCCAGCAGCTTAGCGGTTGGGGGGTCGGCAGATACGCAGTATTTT. Translating it yields CASSLAVGGSADTQYF.

J is TRBJ2-7 and V is TRBV7-2, with 7 bases fitting TRBD1. With 5 bases clipped from V and 2 bases from J, the junction kept 6 bases outside the gene matches. Germline V lookup: CDR1 SGHTA, CDR2 FQGNSA. The CDR3 length is 14 residues. CDR3 DNA: TGTGCCAGCAGCCCTAGGACAGGCCCCTACGAGCAGTACTTC. Amino acids: CASSPRTGPYEQYF.

This clone was counted a few times. This chain links TRBV4-2 with TRBJ2-3; a possible D gene is TRBD2 (7 bases). Per the germline V gene, CDR1 is LGHNA and CDR2 is YNFKEQ. V was shortened by 2 bases and J by 3 bases, with 18 bases between the two germline ends. The CDR3 is 17 amino acids. The CDR3 bases are TGTGCCAGCAGCCAAACGGGGGGCTACTCGTGGACAGATACGCAGTATTTT. This sequence encodes CASSQTGGYSWTDTQYF.

V gene TRBV11-2 combines with J gene TRBJ2-1, with TRBD2 identical over 10 bases. V dropped 4 bases and J dropped 10; count of bases not matched to a gene: 7. Germline V lookup: CDR1 SGHAT, CDR2 FQNNGV. The CDR3 runs 14 residues. The CDR3 bases are TGTGCCAGCAGCTCCGGACTAGCGGTCGTGGAGCAGTTCTTC. It yields the protein CASSSGLAVVEQFF.

J is TRBJ1-3 and V is TRBV6-5; D not certain. CDR1 is MNHEY, CDR2 SVGAGI, per germline. The CDR3 sequence is 12 residues long. Trimming stripped 8 bases from V and 4 bases from J, with 9 bases between. CDR3 coding DNA: TGTGCCAGCCTCTCGGGGGGAAACACCATATATTTT. Translation gives CASLSGGNTIYF.

The chain links TRBV7-9 to TRBJ1-4; tentative D call: TRBD1 (6 bases). Trimming shortened V by 2 bases and J by 4 bases, and 8 bases separated the two germline ends. Germline CDR1 and CDR2: SEHNR and FQNEAQ (reference sequence). This CDR3 region has 14 residues. CDR3 region: CASSLRQDNEKLFF. The CDR3 DNA is TGTGCCAGCAGCTTAAGACAGGATAATGAAAAACTGTTTTTT.

This chain links TRBV2 with TRBJ1-3; D remains ambiguous. Germline CDR1 reads SNHLY; CDR2 reads FYNNEI. This CDR3 contains 15 residues. Trimming cost V 3 bases and J 0 bases, with 9 bases left between them. DNA of the CDR3: TGTGCCAGCAGTGAGAGGTTTTTCTCTGGAAACACCATATATTTT. Protein sequence: CASSERFFSGNTIYF.

The chain uses TRBV29-1 and TRBJ1-1, with TRBD1 as a possible D gene (6 bases). CDR1 is SQVTM, CDR2 ANQGSEA, per germline. The CDR3 is 13 residues long. Trimming shortened V by 1 base and J by 5 bases, and 11 bases separated the two germline ends. CDR3 region: CSVEGGLATEAFF. The CDR3 DNA reads TGCAGCGTTGAAGGGGGGCTGGCGACTGAAGCTTTCTTT.

This rearrangement joins TRBV18 to TRBJ2-2, with 8 bases that match TRBD1. Looked up from germline, CDR1 is KGHSH and CDR2 is LQKENI. The CDR3 covers 19 residues. After removal of 4 bases from V and 7 bases from J, the junction contained 20 bases not matched to a gene. CDR3 region: CASSRAPPSPGQGGGELFF. CDR3 DNA sequence: TGTGCCAGCTCACGTGCCCCTCCAAGCCCCGGACAGGGTGGCGGGGAGCTGTTTTTT.

CDR3 amino acids: CASTHVGTGLLRATDTQYF. The CDR3 DNA follows: TGTGCCAGCACTCATGTGGGGACAGGGCTCTTAAGGGCCACAGATACGCAGTATTTT. This sequence joins TRBV28 and TRBJ2-3; 9 nucleotides agree with TRBD1. Germline V CDR1 and CDR2: MDHEN, SYDVKM. V lost 7 bases, J lost 2 bases, and 19 bases stayed unmatched. This CDR3 spans 19 amino acids.